These T cell receptor beta chains were read from a single sample in a study of identical twins. A single record per CDR3 protein comes from TCRdb applying MiXCR to the 5' RACE reads. This sample has 400,000 to 550,000 distinct CDR3 sequences, with roughly an eighth found just once. These data were also filed under a second study, of yellow fever vaccine responses in identical twins.

The sample taken for sequencing was CD4+ T cells sorted from blood. The receptors shown here come from a woman between 18 and 29 years old in good health. CDR3s include the opening cysteine and the closing phenylalanine or tryptophan. A D gene is named only where the DNA matches it firmly. Clone sizes are given selectively: once, few, many, or a class where the clone is expanded.

v_gene,j_gene,d_gene,abundance,CDR3nt,CDR3aa
TRBV4-3,TRBJ2-3,.,few,TGCGCCAGCAGCGCTCAAACCGGGACCCTAGGGACAGATACGCAGTATTTT,CASSAQTGTLGTDTQYF
TRBV6-5,TRBJ1-1,.,.,TGTGCCAGCAGTGCCCGGGGGGAGCAAGCTTTCTTT,CASSARGEQAFF
TRBV20-1,TRBJ2-7,TRBD1,.,TGCAGTGCTAGATGGACAGGGGGCGGATGGGAGCAGTACTTC,CSARWTGGGWEQYF
TRBV28,TRBJ2-7,TRBD2,few,TGTGCCAGCAGTTCCCGTAGCGGGAGGAGCTCCTACGAGCAGTACTTC,CASSSRSGRSSYEQYF
TRBV15,TRBJ1-6,.,few,TGTGCCACCAGCAGGGACGGGACACGCTTTTCGGGTTCACCCCTCCACTTT,CATSRDGTRFSGSPLHF
TRBV12-3/TRBV12-4,TRBJ2-3,.,few,TGTGCCAGCGGGGGCTCTAGCACAGATACGCAGTATTTT,CASGGSSTDTQYF
TRBV20-1,TRBJ2-7,.,.,TGCAGTGCCCCAGGGACGGGCGAGCAGTACTTC,CSAPGTGEQYF
TRBV28,TRBJ2-3,.,many,TGTGCCAGCAGTTTAGACCCTACAGATACGCAGTATTTT,CASSLDPTDTQYF
TRBV6-5,TRBJ2-4,.,few,TGTGCCAGCACTGCCCCTTTGGGCATTCAGTACTTC,CASTAPLGIQYF
TRBV2,TRBJ2-5,.,once,TGTGCCAGCACCCTAAGCGGCGGGTACCAAGAGACCCAGTACTTC,CASTLSGGYQETQYF
TRBV6-2/TRBV6-3,TRBJ2-3,TRBD2,many,TGTGCCAGCAGTTATTCGGGACTAGCGGGGATCACAGATACGCAGTATTTT,CASSYSGLAGITDTQYF
TRBV29-1,TRBJ2-1,.,few,TGCAGCGTCAATGAGCAGTTCTTC,CSVNEQFF
TRBV4-2,TRBJ2-7,TRBD2,.,TGTGCCAGCAGCCAAGGCCAACTAGCGGGAGGTAGGCTCGAGCAGTACTTC,CASSQGQLAGGRLEQYF
TRBV14,TRBJ2-2,.,.,TGTGCCAGCAGCCAACTATGGGGAAACACCGGGGAGCTGTTTTTT,CASSQLWGNTGELFF
TRBV20-1,TRBJ2-7,.,few,TGCAGTGCGGTCTACTCCGAGCAGTACTTC,CSAVYSEQYF
TRBV20-1,TRBJ2-5,.,few,TGCAGTGCTAGAAGAGGCGAAGAGACCCAGTACTTC,CSARRGEETQYF
TRBV9,TRBJ2-2,.,.,TGTGCCAGCAGCGTAGTGGGTTATCCGAACACCGGGGAGCTGTTTTTT,CASSVVGYPNTGELFF
TRBV7-2,TRBJ2-5,.,.,TGTGCCAGCAGCCCGTTCGAGGCAAGCGGAGGAAAAGAGACCCAGTACTTC,CASSPFEASGGKETQYF
TRBV18,TRBJ2-7,.,.,TGTGCCAGCTCACCAGGGACGGACTATTCCTACGAGCAGTACTTC,CASSPGTDYSYEQYF
TRBV5-1,TRBJ2-3,.,.,TGCGCCAGCAGACCCGGACGGACACCTAGCACAGATACGCAGTATTTT,CASRPGRTPSTDTQYF
TRBV11-2,TRBJ2-5,.,few,TGTGCCAGCAGCTCCCCCCGGTCCCTAGACGAGACCCAGTACTTC,CASSSPRSLDETQYF
TRBV12-3/TRBV12-4,TRBJ2-5,TRBD1,many,TGTGCCAGCAGTTTACAGGGGGCCAAGGGCGAGACCCAGTACTTC,CASSLQGAKGETQYF
TRBV7-6,TRBJ2-1,.,few,TGTGCCAGCAGCTTGTCCAGCGTATCCTACAATGAGCAGTTCTTC,CASSLSSVSYNEQFF
TRBV5-1,TRBJ2-5,TRBD1,.,TGCGCCAGCACCCTGATACCGGGACAGCAAGAGACCCAGTACTTC,CASTLIPGQQETQYF
TRBV4-3,TRBJ2-2,.,.,TGCACCAGCAGCCAACAAACCCTCCGCACCGGGGAGCTGTTTTTT,CTSSQQTLRTGELFF
TRBV20-1,TRBJ2-3,.,many,TGCAGTGCCGAATGGGTCCTAAGGGCAGATACGCAGTATTTT,CSAEWVLRADTQYF
TRBV6-2/TRBV6-3,TRBJ1-6,.,few,TGTGCCGGATCACCCACAGGGATAAATTCACCCCTCCACTTT,CAGSPTGINSPLHF
TRBV7-9,TRBJ2-1,TRBD1,.,TGTGCCAGCAGCTTAGAGGACAGGGGAAGTGGTGAGCAGTTCTTC,CASSLEDRGSGEQFF
TRBV11-2,TRBJ2-6,.,.,TGTGCCAGCAGCTTCTATTCACCTCAGGCCTCTGGGGCCAACGTCCTGACTTTC,CASSFYSPQASGANVLTF
TRBV11-2,TRBJ2-3,TRBD2,few,TGTGCCAGCAGCCCTCAATCCGGCGGGAGGGTTTCCCCAGATACGCAGTATTTT,CASSPQSGGRVSPDTQYF
TRBV6-2/TRBV6-3,TRBJ1-5,.,.,TGTGCCAGCAGCCTGGGGGGGTGGCAGCCCCAGCATTTT,CASSLGGWQPQHF
TRBV5-1,TRBJ2-1,TRBD2,.,TGCGCCAGCGAGGGGACTATTGCCCATGAGCAGTTCTTC,CASEGTIAHEQFF
TRBV20-1,TRBJ2-2,.,few,TGCAGTGCTAGAAAAACGTCAGGGTCCGGGGAGCTGTTTTTT,CSARKTSGSGELFF
TRBV4-2,TRBJ2-3,TRBD2,few,TGTGCCAGCAGGACGAGGACTAGCGGGGGGGGTTTAGATACGCAGTATTTT,CASRTRTSGGGLDTQYF
TRBV7-3,TRBJ1-1,.,.,TGTGCCAGCAGCCCGGGATTGGTAGGGACTGAAGCTTTCTTT,CASSPGLVGTEAFF
TRBV4-3,TRBJ2-5,TRBD2,many,TGCGCCAGCAGCCAAGGAACTTTAGGACTAGCGGGAGGAGAGACCCAGTACTTC,CASSQGTLGLAGGETQYF
TRBV7-9,TRBJ2-7,.,few,TGTGCCAGCAGCGCGGGCCTCGGTAACTACGAGCAGTACTTC,CASSAGLGNYEQYF
TRBV4-3,TRBJ2-5,TRBD2,.,TGCGCCAGCAGCCAAGAAGGGACTATCCAAGAGACCCAGTACTTC,CASSQEGTIQETQYF
TRBV2,TRBJ2-3,.,.,TGTGCCAGCAGACCGAACCTTGGCCCAGATACGCAGTATTTT,CASRPNLGPDTQYF
TRBV7-2,TRBJ2-1,TRBD2,few,TGTGCCAGCAGCGGGGCCCTAGCGGGGTGGTCCTACAATGAGCAGTTCTTC,CASSGALAGWSYNEQFF
TRBV10-3,TRBJ2-7,.,few,TGTGCCATCAGTTCAGCCAGGGATGACGAGCAGTACTTC,CAISSARDDEQYF
TRBV6-5,TRBJ2-1,TRBD2,few,TGTGCCAGCAGTTACTCACTAGCGGGAGATGGGTACAATGAGCAGTTCTTC,CASSYSLAGDGYNEQFF
TRBV6-1,TRBJ2-1,.,.,TGTGCCAGCACGTCTCTAGGGATTGAAGGATACAATGAGCAGTTCTTC,CASTSLGIEGYNEQFF
TRBV5-1,TRBJ2-3,TRBD1,few,TGCGCCAGCAGCCCCGCGGGACAGGGTAGAAATACGCAGTATTTT,CASSPAGQGRNTQYF
TRBV27,TRBJ2-1,TRBD2,many,TGTGCCAGCAGGCTTAAAGCCTCGGGACTAGCGGGAGGGGGTGAGCAGTTCTTC,CASRLKASGLAGGGEQFF
TRBV27,TRBJ1-6,.,few,TGTGCCAGCAGGTCTCCCGGCAGCCTATATTCACCCCTCCACTTT,CASRSPGSLYSPLHF
TRBV7-2,TRBJ2-7,TRBD2,few,TGTGCCAGCAGCTTAGGTCGGGGGGGGGGAGGCGAGCAGTACTTC,CASSLGRGGGGEQYF
TRBV6-5,TRBJ2-7,.,.,TGTGCCAGCAGTTACTCCTTTCCAGGGCCCACCGGCTACGAGCAGTACTTC,CASSYSFPGPTGYEQYF
TRBV5-1,TRBJ2-1,TRBD2,few,TGCGCCAGCAGCTTGATGACTAGCGGGTCCAATGAGCAGTTCTTC,CASSLMTSGSNEQFF
TRBV10-3,TRBJ2-2,.,few,TGTGCCATCAGTGACTGGGGGCCTGACACCGGGGAGCTGTTTTTT,CAISDWGPDTGELFF
TRBV29-1,TRBJ2-5,.,many,TGCAGCGTTGGTCCGGGCCAAGAGACCCAGTACTTC,CSVGPGQETQYF
TRBV7-3,TRBJ2-1,.,.,TGTGCCAGCAGCCCCTCAGTAGGGGGCTACAATGAGCAGTTCTTC,CASSPSVGGYNEQFF
TRBV6-2/TRBV6-3,TRBJ2-1,.,many,TGTGCCAGCAGTTACTTGACTCACTACAATGAGCAGTTCTTC,CASSYLTHYNEQFF
TRBV6-5,TRBJ2-5,TRBD2,few,TGTGCCAGCAGTTACCTAGGACTAGCGGAAGAGACCCAGTACTTC,CASSYLGLAEETQYF
TRBV18,TRBJ2-5,.,.,TGTGCCAGTGGACAAATCCGAACCGTAGAGACCCAGTACTTC,CASGQIRTVETQYF
TRBV29-1,TRBJ2-7,TRBD2,few,TGCAGCGTGGAGCACGGGACTAGCGGGAGCAACGAGCAGTACTTC,CSVEHGTSGSNEQYF
TRBV27,TRBJ1-5,.,many,TGTGCCAGCAGTTTAGGACGGATCAATCAGCCCCAGCATTTT,CASSLGRINQPQHF
TRBV5-1,TRBJ2-7,.,many,TGTGCCAGCAGTTTAACTGCTCCCTACGAGCAGTACTTC,CASSLTAPYEQYF
TRBV7-2,TRBJ2-3,TRBD1,few,TGTGCCAGCAGCGGGGACAGGGACAGGGATACGCAGTATTTT,CASSGDRDRDTQYF
TRBV20-1,TRBJ2-7,TRBD2,.,TGCAGTGCTAGACCCACGGCGGGAGGGTTGTACGAGCAGTACTTC,CSARPTAGGLYEQYF